This T cell receptor (beta chain) is drawn from a study of blood T cell repertoires in COVID-19. Sequencing used immunoSEQ multiplex PCR; TCRdb keeps in-frame clones, though not all of them. The sample records under 350,000 clones, approximately 90% being singletons. This receptor was obtained from a man between 40 and 49 years old with acute or convalescent COVID-19. Sequencing was carried out using peripheral blood.

CDR3 residues: CASSYSPGPRWPQHF. The CDR3 DNA reads TGTGCCAGCAGTTACTCCCCAGGGCCCAGGTGGCCCCAGCATTTT. The chain couples TRBV6-6 to TRBJ1-5, with D tentatively TRBD1 (5 bases). The V and J ends lost 0 bases and 9 bases respectively, with 15 bases between them. The germline V gene encodes CDR1 MNHNY and CDR2 SVGAGI (reference sequence). This CDR3 contains 15 residues.